The 26 T cell receptor beta chains reported below all come from one sample, sequenced in a study of blood T cells in healthy people across ages. With a J-beta primer mix and a sample-barcoded 5' primer, a second PCR ran about 7 to 12 cycles. TCRdb reprocessed the 5' RACE reads with MiXCR, giving one entry per CDR3 protein. Of roughly 800,000 distinct CDR3 sequences listed, 58% were seen once; the top ten hold around 20%. Sequenced sample: blood. The source is a man younger than 45 in good health.

The chain uses TRBV5-5 and TRBJ2-1, with 7 bases lining up with TRBD1. Germline V gene lookup returns CDR1 SGHKS and CDR2 YYEKEE (reference sequence). J gave up 6 bases and V 5 bases, and 8 bases lay outside the gene matches. The CDR3 runs 14 residues. The CDR3 is CASRTRTGGNEQFF. Here the CDR3 DNA reads TGTGCCAGCAGAACACGGACAGGCGGCAATGAGCAGTTCTTC.

This clonotype was counted a few times. This sequence joins TRBV15 and TRBJ2-1; 9 positions match TRBD1. The ends lost 5 bases at V and 2 bases at J; junction bases unmatched: 7. Germline loops: CDR1 LNHNV, CDR2 YYDKDF (reference sequence). This CDR3 is 16 amino acids long. CDR3 DNA sequence: TGTGCCACCAGCGCCGGGACAGGGATCCCCTACAATGAGCAGTTCTTC. It encodes CATSAGTGIPYNEQFF.

The V call is TRBV20-1, the J call TRBJ1-1; no firm D call. V dropped 0 bases and J dropped 8 bases, with 4 bases sitting between them. The CDR3 runs 10 residues. Germline lookup yields CDR1 DFQATT and CDR2 SNEGSKA (reference sequence). CDR3 residues: CSARDREAFF. Here the CDR3 DNA reads TGCAGTGCTAGAGATCGGGAAGCTTTCTTT.

This clonotype showed up just a few times. The chain is built from TRBV5-1 and TRBJ2-1; D is unresolved. From germline, CDR1 is SGHRS and CDR2 YFSETQ. Trimming pared 0 bases from V and 6 bases from J, leaving 4 bases between. CDR3 length: 12 amino acids. This CDR3 reads CASSLETNEQFF. The CDR3 DNA follows: TGCGCCAGCAGCTTGGAAACCAATGAGCAGTTCTTC.

This sequence joins TRBV29-1 and TRBJ2-5, with D unresolved. This CDR3 has 14 residues. The V end was cut by 1 base, the J end by 3 bases, with 12 bases between. Germline CDR1 and CDR2: SQVTM and ANQGSEA. CDR3 nucleotide sequence: TGCAGCGTTGAAGGCCCCCTAGTAAAAGAGACCCAGTACTTC. It translates to CSVEGPLVKETQYF.

This chain links TRBV6-1 with TRBJ2-5; the D is unclear. Matching the DNA end better, TRBJ2-7 makes the J call doubtful. The germline CDR1 and CDR2 sequences are MNHNS and SASEGT. The CDR3 contains 13 residues. The chain's CDR3 is CASSEGVPYEQYF. CDR3 coding DNA: TGTGCCAGCAGTGAAGGGGTCCCCTACGAGCAGTACTTC.

On this clonotype: A much larger clone is a single base away; this may be a read error. The chain combines TRBV21-1 with TRBJ2-1; TRBD1, as called in the table, went unchecked against the DNA. TRBV21-1 is assigned pseudogene status. The length of the CDR3 is 17 residues. The CDR3: CTSRPSGQAASYNEQFF. Written as DNA, the CDR3 is TGTACCAGCAGACCCTCTGGACAGGCTGCCTCCTACAATGAGCAGTTCTTC.

The rearrangement uses TRBV3-1 and TRBJ1-5; D is possibly TRBD1 (5 bases). The CDR3 length is 15 residues. Trimming cost V 0 bases and J 10 bases, with 16 bases left between them. Germline CDR1 LGHDT, CDR2 YNNKEL (reference sequence). CDR3 in DNA: TGTGCCAGCAGCCAAGAAGGAGGGCAGGGCGCTCCCCAGCATTTT. This translates into CASSQEGGQGAPQHF.

This clonotype was picked up a small number of times. This chain joins TRBV7-9 and TRBJ2-1; perhaps TRBD2 as D (5 bases). This CDR3 spans 15 amino acids. Germline CDR1 and CDR2: SEHNR and FQNEAQ (reference sequence). V shed 4 bases and J shed 0 bases, with 10 bases lying between them. CDR3 nucleotide sequence: TGTGCCAGCAGCTCTACTAGAATCTCCTACAATGAGCAGTTCTTC. It encodes CASSSTRISYNEQFF.

There are a few counts of this clonotype. V gene TRBV5-1 combines with J gene TRBJ2-7; 8 bases match TRBD1. Germline CDR1 reads SGHRS; CDR2 reads YFSETQ. Trimming cost V 0 bases and J 0 bases; bases outside gene matches: 5. The length of the CDR3 is 16 residues. This CDR3 is CASSLESGGSSYEQYF. The CDR3 DNA follows: TGCGCCAGCAGCTTGGAATCAGGGGGCAGCTCCTACGAGCAGTACTTC.

This clonotype was recorded a few times. The chain recombines TRBV7-9 with TRBJ2-7; the match to TRBD2 covers 15 bases. The J segment lost 4 bases and the V segment lost 1 base, leaving 2 bases of the junction unmatched. This CDR3 comprises 16 residues. Germline V gene lookup returns CDR1 SEHNR and CDR2 FQNEAQ (reference sequence). CDR3 bases: TGTGCCAGCAGCTTAGGGACTAGCGGGAGGGGATACGAGCAGTACTTC. Translation gives CASSLGTSGRGYEQYF. Drawing the rest from reference TRBV7-9 and TRBJ2-7, the complete variable domain is DTGVSQNPRHKITKRGQNVTFRCDPISEHNRLYWYRQTLGQGPEFLTYFQNEAQLEKSRLLSDRFSAERPKGSFSTLEIQRTEQGDSAMYLCASSLGTSGRGYEQYFGPGTRLTVT.

Here the CDR3 reads CASSSGQGENTEAFF. CDR3 nucleotides: TGTGCCAGCAGCTCCGGACAGGGCGAGAACACTGAAGCTTTCTTT. The V call is TRBV2, the J call TRBJ1-1; TRBD1 matches 8 bases. Germline V gene lookup returns CDR1 SNHLY and CDR2 FYNNEI. CDR3 length: 15 residues. The V and J ends lost 6 bases and 1 base, in that order; junction bases with no gene match: 7.

This rearrangement joins TRBV5-1 to TRBJ2-5; D is possibly TRBD1 or TRBD2 (6 bases each). The germline V gene has CDR1 SGHRS and CDR2 YFSETQ. The V gene lost 6 bases and the J gene lost 5 bases, with 17 bases spanning the gap. CDR3 length: 14 amino acids. CDR3: CASTVQGRSETQYF. The CDR3 DNA reads TGCGCCAGCACCGTCCAGGGGAGGTCGGAGACCCAGTACTTC.

The gene calls are TRBV28 and TRBJ2-3; D gene unclear. Trimming pared 5 bases from V and 5 bases from J, leaving 8 bases between. Germline V gives CDR1 MDHEN, CDR2 SYDVKM. The CDR3 runs to 12 residues. The CDR3 region has the DNA TGTGCCAGCAGTCCACAACTAGATACGCAGTATTTT. This translates into CASSPQLDTQYF.

The gene calls are TRBV7-2 and TRBJ2-5; 9 bases are a match to TRBD1. V shed 1 base and J 0 bases; nucleotides not matched to a gene: 3. CDR1 is SGHTA, CDR2 FQGNSA, per germline. This CDR3 comprises 16 residues. CDR3: CASSLVGTGYQETQYF. DNA for the CDR3: TGTGCCAGCAGCTTAGTTGGGACAGGGTACCAAGAGACCCAGTACTTC.

The chain couples TRBV12-3 or TRBV12-4 to TRBJ1-6, with D maybe TRBD1 (6 bases). V was cut by 8 bases and J by 8 bases, with 13 bases left in between. This CDR3 contains 13 residues. In DNA form, the CDR3 reads TGTGCCAGCGCCGGGACAACGGATTCACCCCTCCACTTT. Amino acid sequence: CASAGTTDSPLHF.

The J gene is TRBJ2-3, the V gene TRBV29-1; 16 bases line up with TRBD2. The CDR3 sequence is 19 residues long. CDR1 and CDR2 (germline): SQVTM, ANQGSEA. With V trimmed by 3 bases and J by 5 bases, 14 bases remained unmatched. The CDR3 protein is CSVDGQPGLAGGQGDTQYF. CDR3 nucleotides: TGCAGCGTTGACGGGCAGCCGGGACTAGCGGGAGGGCAGGGAGATACGCAGTATTTT.

The sample holds one count of this clonotype. This rearrangement joins TRBV29-1 to TRBJ2-7; 9 bases align to TRBD2. This CDR3 has 13 amino acids. Germline V gene data show CDR1 as SQVTM and CDR2 as ANQGSEA. Trimming at V came to 3 bases and at J to 1 base, leaving 1 base not matched to a gene. CDR3 in DNA: TGCAGCGTTGATAGCGGGGGATCCTACGAGCAGTACTTC. It is translated as CSVDSGGSYEQYF.

The rearrangement links TRBV29-1 to TRBJ1-1; D gene uncertain. The CDR3 is 10 amino acids. Germline V gene data show CDR1 as SQVTM and CDR2 as ANQGSEA. Trimming left V 4 bases short and J 8 bases short, with 8 bases between. The CDR3 sequence is CSVGLSEAFF. As DNA, the CDR3 is TGCAGCGTTGGACTCAGCGAAGCTTTCTTT.

The V and J genes are TRBV29-1 and TRBJ2-7, with 9 bases matching TRBD1. CDR3 length: 13 residues. Germline V gives CDR1 SQVTM, CDR2 ANQGSEA. Trimming at V came to 5 bases and at J to 5 bases, leaving 7 bases not matched to a gene. The CDR3 DNA is TGCAGCGTTCACGGGACAGGGCGGGACGAGCAGTACTTC. Residues: CSVHGTGRDEQYF.

This clonotype was seen only a few times. This sequence joins TRBV9 and TRBJ2-3, with 7 bases identical to TRBD1. Germline loops: CDR1 SGDLS, CDR2 YYNGEE. The CDR3 covers 17 residues. The V segment lost 0 bases and the J segment 3 bases; nucleotides outside the gene matches: 10. The CDR3 DNA sequence: TGTGCCAGCAGCGTAGCCCCCCCCGGACAGGCGACAGATACGCAGTATTTT. Translation gives CASSVAPPGQATDTQYF.

The V gene is TRBV6-5, the J gene TRBJ1-2; tentative D call: TRBD1 (6 bases). V was shortened by 2 bases and J by 7 bases, with 11 bases between the two germline ends. Germline CDR1 MNHEY, CDR2 SVGAGI. The CDR3 consists of 13 residues. CDR3 DNA sequence: TGTGCCAGCAGTTACAACGCAGGGGTTGGCTACACCTTC. Its translation is CASSYNAGVGYTF.

The chain joins TRBV2 to TRBJ2-1; D is ambiguous. Deletions cut 8 bases from V and 2 bases from J, with 13 bases between. Germline CDR1 reads SNHLY; CDR2 reads FYNNEI. This CDR3 has 14 amino acids. The CDR3 nucleotides read TGTGCCAGCGTTTTGGACCCAACCTACAATGAGCAGTTCTTC. Its protein product is CASVLDPTYNEQFF.

The V and J genes are TRBV29-1 and TRBJ1-1; D unresolved. Per the germline V gene, CDR1 is SQVTM and CDR2 is ANQGSEA. This CDR3 comprises 13 residues. Trimming took 6 bases from V and 2 from J, leaving 13 bases between them. This chain's CDR3 is CSVPGATNTEAFF. CDR3 sequence (DNA): TGCAGCGTCCCCGGCGCAACCAACACTGAAGCTTTCTTT.

This chain uses TRBV7-2 with TRBJ1-6; D remains ambiguous. The germline CDR1 and CDR2 sequences are SGHTA and FQGNSA. Trimming removed 3 bases from V and 10 bases from J, with 10 bases in between. This CDR3 has 13 amino acids. The CDR3: CASSFSESSPLHF. The CDR3 region has the DNA TGTGCCAGCAGCTTCTCGGAGTCCTCACCCCTCCACTTT.

The chain joins TRBV12-3 or TRBV12-4 to TRBJ2-2; D may be TRBD1 (5 bases). The CDR3 sequence is 15 residues long. Trimming removed 3 bases from V and 5 bases from J, with 13 bases in between. For the CDR3, the DNA is TGTGCCAGCAGTTTCTCCAGGGCTCTAACCGGGGAGCTGTTTTTT. This codes for CASSFSRALTGELFF.